The 25 T cell receptor beta chains below all came from one sample that was sequenced in a study of T-cell reconstitution after alpha-beta-depleted transplantation in children. Molecular barcoding with unique molecular identifiers was used for the TCRbeta library. Via MiXCR, TCRdb re-called the PCR reads, giving one row per CDR3 protein. This sample has 200,000 to 300,000 distinct CDR3 sequences, with around 12% found just once. The starting material was PBMCs from the stem cell graft donor, obtained from the stem cell graft. The receptors stem from a human donor who donated a stem cell graft to a child with acute lymphoblastic leukemia.

In its sample, this clonotype was seen many times. V usage is TRBV12-3 or TRBV12-4 and J usage is TRBJ2-2; D remains ambiguous. V lost 1 base and J lost 4, with 4 bases in between. The CDR3 loop spans 13 amino acids. The CDR3 reads CASSLGPTGELFF. In nucleotides, the CDR3 is TGTGCCAGCAGTTTAGGGCCCACCGGGGAGCTGTTTTTT.

Of note for this clonotype: This may be a read error: a much more frequent sequence differs by one nucleotide. The chain has TRBV29-1 and TRBJ1-2, with D unresolved. Germline CDR1 and CDR2: SQVTM and ANQGSEA. The CDR3 sequence is 13 residues long. V was cut by 3 bases and J by 4 bases, with 12 bases left in between. CDR3 DNA: TGCAGCGTTGACCACGGCAGTAGCTATGGCTACACCTTC. Amino acids: CSVDHGSSYGYTF. The entire variable domain, with the rest obtained from reference TRBV29-1 and TRBJ1-2, is as follows: SAVISQKPSRDICQRGTSLTIQCQVDSQVTMMFWYRQQPGQSLTLIATANQGSEATYESGFVIDKFPISRPNLTFSTLTVSNMSPEDSSIYLCSVDHGSSYGYTFGSGTRLTVV.

The chain links TRBV6-2 or TRBV6-3 to TRBJ1-3; D may be TRBD1 (6 bases). V lost 2 bases, J lost 2 bases, and 22 bases lay in between. The germline V gene encodes CDR1 MNHEY and CDR2 SVGEGT. The CDR3 sequence is 19 residues long. The CDR3 bases are TGTGCCAGCAGTTACAGTCGGGACAATGGATTCGGGCCTGGAAACACCATATATTTT. Amino acids: CASSYSRDNGFGPGNTIYF.

Remarks on this clonotype: A single base separates this from a much larger clone, so it may be a read error. The chain is built from TRBV10-3 and TRBJ2-7; TRBD1 aligns across 10 bases. Germline values: CDR1 ENHRY, CDR2 SYGVKD. The CDR3 is made up of 15 amino acids. CDR3 DNA sequence: TGTGCCATCAGTCAGTCCGGGACAGGGGCCTACGAGCAGTACTTC. This codes for CAISQSGTGAYEQYF.

This clonotype was seen only a few times. The gene calls are TRBV15 and TRBJ2-7; 7 nucleotides match TRBD1. Unmatched junction bases numbered 9, after V lost 3 bases and J lost 4 bases. From germline, CDR1 is LNHNV and CDR2 YYDKDF (reference sequence). CDR3 length: 15 amino acids. The CDR3 is CATSRGSQGLYEQYF. The CDR3 DNA sequence: TGTGCCACCAGCAGGGGGTCACAGGGGCTATACGAGCAGTACTTC. Based on the CDR3 plus reference TRBV15 and TRBJ2-7, the full variable domain is DAMVIQNPRYQVTQFGKPVTLSCSQTLNHNVMYWYQQKSSQAPKLLFHYYDKDFNNEADTPDNFQSRRPNTSFCFLDIRSPGLGDTAMYLCATSRGSQGLYEQYFGPGTRLTVT.

The table lists this clonotype with many counts. The CDR3 DNA follows: TGTGCCAGCAGCTTAATCGGGACTAGCGGAAATACGCAGTATTTT. This gives the protein CASSLIGTSGNTQYF. V and J are TRBV7-2 and TRBJ2-3; 11 positions agree with TRBD2. Germline V gives CDR1 SGHTA, CDR2 FQGNSA. V lost 2 bases to trimming and J lost 7 bases; unmatched junction nucleotides: 5. The CDR3 spans 15 residues.

This clonotype was seen ten or more times. V and J are TRBV20-1 and TRBJ1-4; D gene ambiguous. The CDR3 is 12 residues long. V was pared by 0 bases and J by 10 bases, with 9 bases between. Germline V lookup: CDR1 DFQATT, CDR2 SNEGSKA (reference sequence). CDR3 region: CSARDYAGKLFF. DNA of the CDR3: TGCAGTGCTAGAGATTACGCCGGAAAACTGTTTTTT.

A word on this clonotype: This may come from a read error, since a much larger clone is one base off. Here the CDR3 omits its conserved ending phenylalanine or tryptophan, so a read error is the likely source. The chain joins TRBV12-3 or TRBV12-4 to TRBJ1-5; no definite D call. This CDR3 contains 14 residues. V was cut by 5 bases and J by 5 bases, with 13 bases left in between. The CDR3 here is CASSGMEKDQPQHL. The CDR3 region has the DNA TGTGCCAGCAGTGGGATGGAGAAGGATCAGCCCCAGCATTTG.

This clonotype was seen ten or more times. The V and J genes are TRBV15 and TRBJ2-1; no firm D call. CDR1 and CDR2 (germline): LNHNV, YYDKDF (reference sequence). CDR3 length equals 16 residues. The ends were cut back, 3 bases at V and 4 bases at J, with 16 bases in the middle. CDR3 sequence reads: CATSRPRNSLYNEQFF. In nucleotides, the CDR3 is TGTGCCACCAGCAGGCCCCGGAACAGCCTTTACAATGAGCAGTTCTTC.

This clonotype has at least ten counts. J is TRBJ1-5 and V is TRBV12-3 or TRBV12-4; D is ambiguous. This CDR3 spans 14 amino acids. V was cut by 3 bases and J by 0 bases, with 6 bases left in between. CDR3 sequence reads: CASSLGNSNQPQHF. As DNA, the CDR3 is TGTGCCAGCAGTTTGGGGAATAGCAATCAGCCCCAGCATTTT.

V usage is TRBV7-8 and J usage is TRBJ2-6, with 10 bases lining up with TRBD1. J was trimmed by 0 bases and V by 4 bases; bases with no gene match: 12. Germline V lookup: CDR1 SGHVS, CDR2 FQNEAQ. There are 20 residues in the CDR3. CDR3 in DNA: TGTGCCAGCAGCTGGACCTTACCCTGGACAGGGGGCTCTGGGGCCAACGTCCTGACTTTC. Protein: CASSWTLPWTGGSGANVLTF.

The chain joins TRBV2 to TRBJ1-1; D call uncertain. CDR1 and CDR2 (germline): SNHLY, FYNNEI. The V and J ends lost 11 bases and 2 bases respectively, with 18 bases between them. The CDR3 covers 14 residues. The CDR3 region has the DNA TGTGCCTTCAGGCCGGACGGACGCAACACTGAAGCTTTCTTT. As protein: CAFRPDGRNTEAFF.

The chain carries TRBV29-1 and TRBJ2-3; D tentatively reads TRBD1 or TRBD2 (5 bases each). This CDR3 is built from 14 residues. V was shortened by 3 bases and J by 2 bases, with 12 bases between the two germline ends. Germline lookup yields CDR1 SQVTM and CDR2 ANQGSEA. CDR3 region: CSVEGPQHTDTQYF. The CDR3, as DNA: TGCAGCGTTGAGGGACCCCAGCACACAGATACGCAGTATTTT.

The table lists this clonotype with many counts. The chain has TRBV3-1 and TRBJ2-1; 9 bases match TRBD1. Germline V lookup: CDR1 LGHDT, CDR2 YNNKEL (reference sequence). CDR3 size: 16 residues. J gave up 2 bases and V 5 bases, and 7 bases lay outside the gene matches. The CDR3 nucleotides are TGTGCCAGCAGCTCCTCGACAGGGGGTACCTACAATGAGCAGTTCTTC. The encoded protein is CASSSSTGGTYNEQFF.

V and J are TRBV7-8 and TRBJ2-7, with TRBD1 as a possible D gene (5 bases). V was trimmed by 8 bases and J by 5 bases, leaving 22 bases between them. The CDR3 totals 15 residues. CDR1 and CDR2 from the germline V gene are SGHVS and FQNEAQ. The CDR3 loop is CASGPTGHRTDEQYF. The CDR3 DNA sequence: TGTGCCAGCGGACCGACTGGCCACAGGACGGACGAGCAGTACTTC.

This clonotype has at least ten counts. The chain is built from TRBV6-6 and TRBJ1-2; no definite D call. Germline V gene lookup returns CDR1 MNHNY and CDR2 SVGAGI (reference sequence). V dropped 2 bases and J dropped 14 bases, with 12 bases sitting between them. The CDR3 consists of 11 residues. The CDR3 sequence is CASSYIAGCTF. In DNA, the CDR3 is TGTGCCAGCAGTTACATTGCCGGTTGTACCTTC.

To note about this clonotype: Just one base apart from a much larger clone, this may be a read error. This chain connects TRBV10-3 to TRBJ2-3; D is undetermined. Germline CDR1 is ENHRY and CDR2 is SYGVKD. The CDR3 has 11 residues. CDR3 amino acids: CDIADGDTQYF. The DNA of the CDR3 is TGTGACATCGCGGATGGAGATACGCAGTATTTT.

The gene calls are TRBV6-1 and TRBJ1-2; D is possibly TRBD1 (6 bases). The CDR3 covers 13 residues. V was clipped by 0 bases and J by 8 bases, with 10 bases between them. Germline assignment: CDR1 MNHNS and CDR2 SASEGT. The CDR3 bases are TGTGCCAGCAGTGAAGCAGGGGGGGACGGCTACACCTTC. This codes for CASSEAGGDGYTF.

This clonotype was recorded many times. CDR3 region: CASSWTTQETQYF. The DNA of the CDR3 is TGTGCCAGCAGCTGGACCACCCAAGAGACCCAGTACTTC. V is TRBV13 and J is TRBJ2-5; D unclear. CDR1 is PRHDT, CDR2 FYEKMQ, per germline (reference sequence). This CDR3 is 13 amino acids long. The V end was cut by 4 bases, the J end by 1 base, with 7 bases between.

Turning to this clonotype: A much larger clonotype is one base distant, so this may be a read error. The rearrangement links TRBV24-1 to TRBJ2-1, with no clear D. The CDR3 has 19 amino acids. Germline CDR1 and CDR2: KGHDR and SFDVKD. The CDR3 is CATGDTLESGQSSYNEQFF. CDR3 in DNA: TGTGCCACCGGTGATACCCTCGAATCAGGCCAGAGCTCCTACAATGAGCAGTTCTTC.

This clonotype was observed at least ten times. The chain links TRBV29-1 to TRBJ2-7, with 13 bases aligning to TRBD2. Losses at the gene ends were 7 bases for V and 2 bases for J; bases not matched to a gene: 2. The CDR3 covers 13 residues. Germline lookup yields CDR1 SQVTM and CDR2 ANQGSEA. The CDR3 region has the DNA TGCAGCGCTGGGACTAGCGGGGCCTACGAGCAGTACTTC. Translation gives CSAGTSGAYEQYF.

This clonotype was counted at least ten times. J is TRBJ2-3 and V is TRBV9, with D possibly being TRBD1 (5 bases). Germline CDR1 reads SGDLS; CDR2 reads YYNGEE. The CDR3 is 16 amino acids. V was cut by 0 bases and J by 3 bases, with 14 bases left in between. The DNA of the CDR3 is TGTGCCAGCAGCGTAGAGGCCAGGGCGGCAACAGATACGCAGTATTTT. Its protein is CASSVEARAATDTQYF.

This clonotype was recorded at least ten times. This chain uses TRBV20-1 with TRBJ2-4; perhaps D is TRBD1 or TRBD2 (6 bases each). The CDR3 sequence is 14 residues long. Germline V gene lookup returns CDR1 DFQATT and CDR2 SNEGSKA (reference sequence). Trimming stripped 0 bases from V and 6 bases from J, with 12 bases between. CDR3 nucleotide sequence: TGCAGTGCTAGAGAACTACAGGGAGGAAACATTCAGTACTTC. Protein product: CSARELQGGNIQYF.

This clonotype has at least ten counts. The V call is TRBV6-1, the J call TRBJ1-5; D is uncertain. Germline CDR1 is MNHNS and CDR2 is SASEGT. The CDR3 runs to 14 residues. V dropped 1 base and J dropped 7 bases, with 11 bases sitting between them. CDR3 sequence: CASSEGGRTQPQHF. The CDR3 nucleotides read TGTGCCAGCAGTGAAGGAGGCAGGACCCAGCCCCAGCATTTT.

This clonotype was found many times. The genes are TRBV12-3 or TRBV12-4 and TRBJ1-4, with 7 bases lining up with TRBD1. This CDR3 region has 15 residues. After removal of 4 bases from V and 13 bases from J, the junction contained 15 bases not matched to a gene. The CDR3 spells CASSSPGTATPTLFF. The CDR3 DNA reads TGTGCCAGCAGTTCACCTGGGACAGCTACCCCGACACTGTTTTTT.